This TCR beta chain was captured in a study of blood T cells in healthy people across ages. This clonotype was counted only a few times. The germline V gene has CDR1 SGDLS and CDR2 YYNGEE. V dropped 3 bases and J dropped 9; count of bases not matched to a gene: 13. The CDR3 is made up of 16 amino acids. The authors ran a second PCR of roughly 6 to 12 cycles using a sample-barcoded 5' primer and a J-beta primer mix. Using its own MiXCR run on the 5' RACE reads, TCRdb lists one record per CDR3 protein. The data contain about 640,000 distinct CDR3 sequences, 58% of them singletons. The sequenced sample consisted of blood. This TCR was sampled from a man aged 60 to 69 in good health. The chain couples TRBV9 to TRBJ2-1; 9 positions agree with TRBD1. Written as DNA, the CDR3 is TGTGCCAGCAGCGCTGGCCCTGGACAGGGGAGGAGTGAGCAGTTCTTC. Translated, it gives CASSAGPGQGRSEQFF.